This T cell receptor beta chain was sequenced during a study of shared clonotypes between healthy human individuals. As for this clone: Its cognate antigen is unknown.

In replicate PCRs of sorted subsets, roughly 190 ng DNA, 29,000 or so T cell genomes, was used. The method was immunoSEQ multiplex PCR; TCRdb's version includes in-frame clones alone and lacks a portion of them. Of a few hundred thousand clones detected, about 96% appear once; the ten largest clones hold around 0.057%. The study, taken as a whole, reports: Among non-shared clonotypes, generation probabilities were lower than among those shared by all four donors.

A CD45RA-negative memory subset and a CD45RA+ naive subset were separated from the CD4+ cells. This CDR3 region has 14 residues. Germline V gene data show CDR1 as SEHNR and CDR2 as FQNEAQ (reference sequence). V lost 1 base, J lost 2 bases, and 8 bases lay in between. The rearrangement links TRBV7-9 to TRBJ1-2; D gene ambiguous. The sample consisted of naive CD4+ T cells sorted from blood. Regarding subset: CD45RA+ positively selected. The sequence derives from a woman younger than 45 in good health. The CDR3 protein is CASSLGTLNYGYTF. The CDR3 coding sequence is TGTGCCAGCAGCTTAGGAACGCTGAACTATGGCTACACCTTC.